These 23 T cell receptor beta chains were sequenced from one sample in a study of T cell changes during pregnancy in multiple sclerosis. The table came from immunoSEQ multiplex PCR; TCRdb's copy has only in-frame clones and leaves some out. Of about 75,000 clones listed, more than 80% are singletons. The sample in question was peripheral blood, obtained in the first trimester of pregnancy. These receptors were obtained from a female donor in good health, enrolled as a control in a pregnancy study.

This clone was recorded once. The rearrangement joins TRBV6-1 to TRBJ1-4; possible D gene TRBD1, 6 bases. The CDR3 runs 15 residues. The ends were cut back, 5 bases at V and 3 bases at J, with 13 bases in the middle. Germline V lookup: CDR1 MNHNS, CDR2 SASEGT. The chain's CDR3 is CASSPRQDANEKLFF. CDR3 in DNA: TGTGCCAGCAGTCCGAGACAGGATGCTAATGAAAAACTGTTTTTT.

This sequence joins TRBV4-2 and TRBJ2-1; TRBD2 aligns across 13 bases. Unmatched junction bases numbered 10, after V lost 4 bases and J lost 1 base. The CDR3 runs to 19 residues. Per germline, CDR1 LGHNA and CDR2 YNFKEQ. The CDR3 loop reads CASSPHGLAGDGSYNEQFF. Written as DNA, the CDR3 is TGTGCCAGCAGCCCCCACGGACTAGCGGGGGACGGGTCCTACAATGAGCAGTTCTTC.

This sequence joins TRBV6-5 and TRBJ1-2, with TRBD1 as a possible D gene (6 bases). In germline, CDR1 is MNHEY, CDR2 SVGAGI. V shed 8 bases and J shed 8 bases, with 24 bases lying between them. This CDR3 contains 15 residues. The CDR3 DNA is TGTGCCAGCGGCGACCCTAGGGGGAGGGCTGGAGGCTACACCTTC. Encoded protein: CASGDPRGRAGGYTF.

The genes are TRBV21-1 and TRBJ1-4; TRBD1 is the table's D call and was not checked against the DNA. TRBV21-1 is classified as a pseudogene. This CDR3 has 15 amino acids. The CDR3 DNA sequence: TGTGCCAGCAGTACTAAGACAGGGGGGTGTGAAAAACTGTTTTTT. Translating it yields CASSTKTGGCEKLFF.

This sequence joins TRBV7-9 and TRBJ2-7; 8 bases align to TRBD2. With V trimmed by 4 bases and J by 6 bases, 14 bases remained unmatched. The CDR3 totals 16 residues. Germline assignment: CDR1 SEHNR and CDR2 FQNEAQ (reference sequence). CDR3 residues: CASSSPSGLALREQYF. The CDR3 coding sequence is TGTGCCAGCAGCTCCCCCTCCGGACTAGCCCTTCGCGAGCAGTACTTC.

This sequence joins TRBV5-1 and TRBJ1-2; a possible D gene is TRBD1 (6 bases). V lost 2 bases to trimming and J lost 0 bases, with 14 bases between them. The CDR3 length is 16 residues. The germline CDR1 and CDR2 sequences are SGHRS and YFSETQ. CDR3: CASSFFTDRPNYGYTF. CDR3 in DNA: TGCGCCAGCAGCTTCTTTACGGACAGACCTAACTATGGCTACACCTTC.

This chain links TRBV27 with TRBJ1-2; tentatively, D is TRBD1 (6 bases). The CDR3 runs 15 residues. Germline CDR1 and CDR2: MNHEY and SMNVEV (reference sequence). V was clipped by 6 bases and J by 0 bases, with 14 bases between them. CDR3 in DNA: TGTGCCAGCAGCTCCGACAGGATGTCTAACTATGGCTACACCTTC. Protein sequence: CASSSDRMSNYGYTF.

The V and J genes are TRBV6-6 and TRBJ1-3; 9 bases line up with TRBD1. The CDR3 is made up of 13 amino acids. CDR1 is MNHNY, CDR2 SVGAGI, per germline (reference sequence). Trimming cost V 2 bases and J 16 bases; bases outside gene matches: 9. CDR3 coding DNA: TGTGCCAGCAGTTACCTCAGGGACAGGGTGTTCTATTTT. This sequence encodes CASSYLRDRVFYF.

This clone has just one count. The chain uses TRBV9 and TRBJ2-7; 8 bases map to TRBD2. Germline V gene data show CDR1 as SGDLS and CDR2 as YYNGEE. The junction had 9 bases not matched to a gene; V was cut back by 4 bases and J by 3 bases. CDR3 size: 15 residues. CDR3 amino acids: CASSPGGSGNYEQYF. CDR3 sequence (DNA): TGTGCCAGCAGCCCCGGGGGTAGCGGGAACTACGAGCAGTACTTC.

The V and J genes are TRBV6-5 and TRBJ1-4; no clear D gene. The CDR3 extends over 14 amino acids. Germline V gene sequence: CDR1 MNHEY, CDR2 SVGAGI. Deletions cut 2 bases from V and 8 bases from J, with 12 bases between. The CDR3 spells CASSYVAIGEKLFF. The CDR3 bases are TGTGCCAGCAGTTACGTGGCAATCGGGGAAAAACTGTTTTTT.

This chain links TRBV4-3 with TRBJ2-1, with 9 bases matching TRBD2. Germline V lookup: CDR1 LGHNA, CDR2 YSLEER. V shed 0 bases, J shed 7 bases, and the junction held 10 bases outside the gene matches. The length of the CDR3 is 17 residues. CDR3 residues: CASSQDRGGRAWNEQFF. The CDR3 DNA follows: TGCGCCAGCAGCCAAGATAGGGGCGGGAGGGCATGGAATGAGCAGTTCTTC.

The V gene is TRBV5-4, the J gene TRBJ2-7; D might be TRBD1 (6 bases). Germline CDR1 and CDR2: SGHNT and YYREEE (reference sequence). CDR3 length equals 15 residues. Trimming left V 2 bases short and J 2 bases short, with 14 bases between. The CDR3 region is CASSFPGTRTYEQYF. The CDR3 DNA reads TGTGCCAGCAGCTTTCCTGGGACACGGACCTACGAGCAGTACTTC.

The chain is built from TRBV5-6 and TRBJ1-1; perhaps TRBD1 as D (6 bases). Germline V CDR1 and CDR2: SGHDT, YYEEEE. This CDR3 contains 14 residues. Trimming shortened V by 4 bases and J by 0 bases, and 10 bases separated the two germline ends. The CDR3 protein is CASSEGHLNTEAFF. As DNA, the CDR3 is TGTGCCAGCAGCGAGGGACACTTGAACACTGAAGCTTTCTTT.

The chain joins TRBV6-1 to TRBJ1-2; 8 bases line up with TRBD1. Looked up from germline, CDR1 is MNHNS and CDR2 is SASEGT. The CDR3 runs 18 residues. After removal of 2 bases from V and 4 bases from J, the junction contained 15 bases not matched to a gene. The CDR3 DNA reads TGTGCCAGCAGTGAACTAAGAGACAGGGGTTCTCCGGGCTATGGCTACACCTTC. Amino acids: CASSELRDRGSPGYGYTF.

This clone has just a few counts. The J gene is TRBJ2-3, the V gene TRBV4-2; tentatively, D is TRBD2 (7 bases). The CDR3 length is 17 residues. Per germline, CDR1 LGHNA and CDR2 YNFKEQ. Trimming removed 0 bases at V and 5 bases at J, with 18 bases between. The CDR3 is CASSQDVGGARLDTQYF. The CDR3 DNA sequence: TGTGCCAGCAGCCAAGATGTGGGGGGGGCCCGTTTAGATACGCAGTATTTT.

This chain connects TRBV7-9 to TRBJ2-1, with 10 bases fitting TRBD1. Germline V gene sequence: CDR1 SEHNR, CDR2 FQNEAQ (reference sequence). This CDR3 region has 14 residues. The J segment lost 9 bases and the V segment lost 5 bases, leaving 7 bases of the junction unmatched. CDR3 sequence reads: CASSGTGTGVEQFF. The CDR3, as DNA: TGTGCCAGCAGCGGGACCGGGACAGGGGTTGAGCAGTTCTTC.

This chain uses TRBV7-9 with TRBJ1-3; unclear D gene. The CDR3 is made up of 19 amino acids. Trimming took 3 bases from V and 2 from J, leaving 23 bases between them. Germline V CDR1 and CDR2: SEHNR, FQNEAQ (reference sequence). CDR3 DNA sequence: TGTGCCAGCAGCTTGCCGCCAGGAAGGAATTTAAGACCTGGAAACACCATATATTTT. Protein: CASSLPPGRNLRPGNTIYF.

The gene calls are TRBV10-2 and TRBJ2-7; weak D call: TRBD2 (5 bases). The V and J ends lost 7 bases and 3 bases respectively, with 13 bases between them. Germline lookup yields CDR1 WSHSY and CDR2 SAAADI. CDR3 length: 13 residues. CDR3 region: CASTLTTNYEQYF. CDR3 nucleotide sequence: TGCGCCAGCACCCTGACTACGAACTACGAGCAGTACTTC.

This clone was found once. The CDR3 DNA follows: TGTGCCAGCAGGGAGGAGGTAGCGGGAGGCTACGAGCAGTACTTC. Its protein is CASREEVAGGYEQYF. This chain links TRBV2 with TRBJ2-7; 10 bases agree with TRBD2. Germline V CDR1 and CDR2: SNHLY, FYNNEI. The CDR3 loop spans 15 amino acids. J lost 3 bases, V lost 6 bases, and 8 bases had no gene match.

CDR3 in DNA: TGTGCCAGCAGTTTCGGACTAGCGGCGAACACCGGGGAGCTGTTTTTT. It is translated as CASSFGLAANTGELFF. The rearrangement uses TRBV6-5 and TRBJ2-2, with 10 bases lining up with TRBD2. This CDR3 region has 16 residues. The V gene end was trimmed by 4 bases and the J gene end by 0 bases; junction bases not matched to a gene: 2. The V gene's germline CDR1 is MNHEY and CDR2 SVGAGI.

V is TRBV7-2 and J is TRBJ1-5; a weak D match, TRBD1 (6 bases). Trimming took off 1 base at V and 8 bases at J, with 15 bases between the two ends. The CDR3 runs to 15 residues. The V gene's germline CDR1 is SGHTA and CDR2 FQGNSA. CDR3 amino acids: CASSLGGRGLEPQHF. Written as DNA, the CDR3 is TGTGCCAGCAGCTTAGGGGGGCGGGGGTTAGAGCCCCAGCATTTT.

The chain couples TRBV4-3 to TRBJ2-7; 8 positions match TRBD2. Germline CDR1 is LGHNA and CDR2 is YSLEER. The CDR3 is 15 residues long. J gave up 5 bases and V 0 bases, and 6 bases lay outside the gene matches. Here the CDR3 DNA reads TGCGCCAGCAGCCAAGATTTGAACGGGAGGGACGAGCAGTACTTC. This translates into CASSQDLNGRDEQYF.

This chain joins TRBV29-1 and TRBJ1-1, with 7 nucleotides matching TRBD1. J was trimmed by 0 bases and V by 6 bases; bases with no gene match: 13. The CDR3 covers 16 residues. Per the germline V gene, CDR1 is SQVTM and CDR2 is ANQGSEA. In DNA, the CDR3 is TGCAGCGTGGCCACAGGAGCAGGGGGAGTGAACACTGAAGCTTTCTTT. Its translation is CSVATGAGGVNTEAFF.